These 2 T cell receptor beta chains were sequenced from one sample in a study of control samples from healthy donors and cancer patients. Using immunoSEQ multiplex PCR, the repertoire was profiled, and TCRdb retains in-frame clones only, with some absent. This table holds 250,000 to 300,000 clones, roughly four fifths found once. Sequenced material: PBMCs. Receptors were obtained from a woman in her sixties with lung cancer.

This chain connects TRBV5-1 to TRBJ2-5; no definite D call. This CDR3 spans 14 amino acids. Germline V gene lookup returns CDR1 SGHRS and CDR2 YFSETQ. Trimming took off 0 bases at V and 0 bases at J, with 6 bases between the two ends. DNA for the CDR3: TGCGCCAGCAGCTTGGGCGATCACCAAGAGACCCAGTACTTC. This encodes CASSLGDHQETQYF.

This clone showed up many times. The gene calls are TRBV6-1 and TRBJ2-2; no clear D gene. This CDR3 has 15 amino acids. Trimming removed 2 bases at V and 1 base at J, with 8 bases between. The V gene's germline CDR1 is MNHNS and CDR2 SASEGT. The CDR3 DNA reads TGTGCCAGCAGTGAACAGCCGGGGAACACCGGGGAGCTGTTTTTT. It specifies CASSEQPGNTGELFF.